This TCR beta chain was documented in a study of T and B cells in COVID-19 patients. Study information: Recovered patients mostly had mild to moderate COVID-19 managed as outpatients. Critical illness requiring mechanical ventilation or extracorporeal membrane oxygenation affected about 65% of the 20 active-infection patients.

Findings and limits, study-wide: Blood from mildly ill patients while symptomatic, and early samples from severe cases, were scarce. In COVID-19 patients, T cell receptor beta variable and joining gene use was reportedly strongly skewed.

TRB rearrangements were amplified by multiplex PCR with BIOMED2 TRB-A/B primers. One entry per CDR3 protein, called by TCRdb with MiXCR from the multiplex PCR reads. The sample lists some 15,000 distinct CDR3 sequences, about 31% occurring once. TRB was amplified from around 250-460 ng of blood genomic DNA. By share of the sample, this clonotype is medium-sized. The antigen is unknown. The CDR3 extends over 14 amino acids. Germline V gene sequence: CDR1 GTSNPN, CDR2 SVGIG (reference sequence). The V and J ends lost 2 bases and 2 bases respectively, with 11 bases between them. This TCR derives from a human donor who had recovered from COVID-19. The chain recombines TRBV30 with TRBJ2-3; no firm D call. Input material: blood. CDR3 DNA sequence: TGTGCCTGGAGTATCGGGTGGGACACAGATACGCAGTATTTT. Residues: CAWSIGWDTDTQYF.